The sequence of this T cell receptor (beta chain) was determined in a study of T-cell reconstitution after alpha-beta-depleted transplantation in children. Researchers prepared the TCRbeta library using unique molecular identifiers, the study reports. TCRdb fed the PCR reads into MiXCR, producing one record per CDR3 protein. The sample contains a few hundred thousand distinct CDR3 sequences, 24% of which appear only once. There are a few counts of this clonotype. This specimen was PBMCs, mostly from graft donor cells, taken 360 days after TCRalphabeta/CD19-depleted stem cell transplant. The TCR sequence derives from a female patient between 2 and 15 years old who had a stem cell transplant for congenital amegakaryocytic thrombocytopenia, so the T cells may come from the graft donor.

CDR3 bases: TGCGCCAGCAGCCTCAGCGGGAGGGGGTCCGGCTACAATGAGCAGTTCTTC. Translation: CASSLSGRGSGYNEQFF. The J gene is TRBJ2-1, the V gene TRBV4-3, with TRBD2 matching 10 bases. Germline trimming cut 4 bases from V and 3 bases from J; bases unmatched to any gene: 9. This CDR3 has 17 amino acids. Germline CDR1 reads LGHNA; CDR2 reads YSLEER.